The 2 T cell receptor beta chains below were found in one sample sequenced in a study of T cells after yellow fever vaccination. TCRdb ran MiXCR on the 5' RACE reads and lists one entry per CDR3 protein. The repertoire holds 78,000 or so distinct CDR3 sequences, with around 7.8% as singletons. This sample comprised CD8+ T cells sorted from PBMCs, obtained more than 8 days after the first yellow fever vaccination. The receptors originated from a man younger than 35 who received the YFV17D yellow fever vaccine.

CDR3 sequence: CAWDVTGGARDEQYF. As DNA, the CDR3 is TGTGCCTGGGATGTAACGGGGGGCGCGAGGGACGAGCAGTACTTC. The J gene is TRBJ2-7, the V gene TRBV30, with a tentative D call TRBD2 (7 bases). CDR3 size: 15 residues. CDR1 GTSNPN and CDR2 SVGIG come from the germline V gene (reference sequence). Trimming shortened V by 5 bases and J by 5 bases, and 22 bases separated the two germline ends. Full variable domain (missing parts from reference TRBV30 and TRBJ2-7): SQTIHQWPATLVQPVGSPLSLECTVEGTSNPNLYWYRQAAGRGLQLLFYSVGIGQISSEVPQNLSASRPQDRQFILSSKKLLLSDSGFYLCAWDVTGGARDEQYFGPGTRLTVT.

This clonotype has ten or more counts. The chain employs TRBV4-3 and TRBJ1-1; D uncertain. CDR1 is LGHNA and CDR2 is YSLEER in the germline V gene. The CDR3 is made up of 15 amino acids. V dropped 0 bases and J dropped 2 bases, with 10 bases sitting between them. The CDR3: CASSQDWGYNTEAFF. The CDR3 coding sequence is TGCGCCAGCAGCCAAGACTGGGGATATAACACTGAAGCTTTCTTT.